The 2 T cell receptor beta chains in this list originate from one sample, sequenced in a study of blood T cell repertoires in COVID-19. Data came from immunoSEQ multiplex PCR; TCRdb stores just in-frame clones and leaves some out. Found here are under 150,000 clones, 60% to 85% of them singletons; the top ten hold under 10%. The source material was peripheral blood. The origin of the receptors is a man in his forties or fifties with active or convalescent COVID-19.

This clone has at least ten counts. The chain is built from TRBV28 and TRBJ1-2; D might be TRBD1 (5 bases). Trimming cost V 6 bases and J 4 bases, with 15 bases left between them. CDR1 and CDR2 from the germline V gene are MDHEN and SYDVKM. This CDR3 spans 14 amino acids. The CDR3 sequence is CASRPWGEGYGYTF. In DNA form, the CDR3 reads TGTGCCAGCAGGCCCTGGGGGGAGGGCTATGGCTACACCTTC.

The V and J genes are TRBV7-9 and TRBJ2-3; TRBD1 matches 8 bases. V shed 5 bases, J shed 6 bases, and the junction held 7 bases outside the gene matches. CDR1 is SEHNR, CDR2 FQNEAQ, per germline (reference sequence). The CDR3 sequence is 14 residues long. The CDR3 DNA is TGTGCCAGCAGCCCCGGACAGGGCTCGGATACGCAGTATTTT. Amino acids: CASSPGQGSDTQYF.